These T cell receptor beta chains were read from a single sample in a study of cytomegalovirus exposure and HLA in healthy donors. Sequencing used immunoSEQ multiplex PCR; TCRdb keeps in-frame clones, though not all of them. Here the sample spans about 76,000 clones, more than 70% being singletons. Sequencing input: PBMCs. These receptors came from a male donor in good health and CMV-seropositive. CDR3s include the opening cysteine and the closing phenylalanine or tryptophan. D genes are given only for firm matches. Clone sizes are given selectively: once, few, many, or a class where the clone is expanded.

CDR3 DNA,CDR3 protein,D gene,clone size,V gene,J gene
TGTGCCAGTAATAGGGGGACTAGCGGGAACAATGAGCAGTTCTTC,CASNRGTSGNNEQFF,TRBD2,once,TRBV19,TRBJ2-1
TGTGCCAGCACCTCCAGGGACAGAGGCCAAGAGACCCAGTACTTC,CASTSRDRGQETQYF,TRBD1,.,TRBV11-2,TRBJ2-5
TGCGCCAGCAGCAACCAACAGGGTCTGAACACTGAAGCTTTCTTT,CASSNQQGLNTEAFF,.,once,TRBV5-1,TRBJ1-1
TGTGCCAGCAGTTCCCGGCGCGGTAGCAATCAGCCCCAGCATTTT,CASSSRRGSNQPQHF,.,once,TRBV28,TRBJ1-5
TGTGCCAGCAGTTCCAGGACACCCCGGTGGCGCTACACCTTC,CASSSRTPRWRYTF,.,.,TRBV28,TRBJ1-2
TGCGCCAGCAGCGCGTCGGGAGGGTGGGAGACCCAGTACTTC,CASSASGGWETQYF,TRBD2,few,TRBV5-1,TRBJ2-5
TGTGCCAGTAGTATGGAGGTCCTCTCCTACAATGAGCAGTTCTTC,CASSMEVLSYNEQFF,.,.,TRBV19,TRBJ2-1
TGTGCCAGTAGTATTCGGAGCGGGAGGGCAGGGAGCTCTGGGGCCAACGTCCTGACTTTC,CASSIRSGRAGSSGANVLTF,TRBD2,.,TRBV19,TRBJ2-6
TGTGCCAGCCGCTCTTGGGGGTCGGGGGTTAATGAAAAACTGTTTTTT,CASRSWGSGVNEKLFF,.,.,TRBV27,TRBJ1-4
TGTGCCAGCAGCTTAGGGGACAGGCCTAACACTGAAGCTTTCTTT,CASSLGDRPNTEAFF,TRBD1,.,TRBV7-9,TRBJ1-1
TGTGCCAGCAACCCCGGGCAGCGGGAGGGGTGGTTGGCGACCCAGTACTTC,CASNPGQREGWLATQYF,TRBD2,.,TRBV28,TRBJ2-5
TGTGCCAGCAGCCCAGACTCCCAATACATTCAGTACTTC,CASSPDSQYIQYF,.,.,TRBV9,TRBJ2-4
TGCAGCGTTTACTCGGGACAGAGGTCCTACGAGCAGTACTTC,CSVYSGQRSYEQYF,TRBD1,.,TRBV29-1,TRBJ2-7
TGCAGTGCTAGGTCGGATGGCTACACCTTC,CSARSDGYTF,.,.,TRBV20-1,TRBJ1-2
TGTGCCAGCAGCGAGGGACAGGGGATCACAGATACGCAGTATTTT,CASSEGQGITDTQYF,TRBD1,once,TRBV5-6,TRBJ2-3
TGTGCCTGGAGTGTCAGGGAAGAAGCTTTCTTT,CAWSVREEAFF,.,.,TRBV30,TRBJ1-1
TGTGCCAGTAGCGCCCTAGGGACAGCCGTTTCCTCTGGGGCCAACGTCCTGACTTTC,CASSALGTAVSSGANVLTF,TRBD1,.,TRBV19,TRBJ2-6
TGTGCCAGCAGTGGGCGGGACAGGGGTAACAATGAGCAGTTCTTC,CASSGRDRGNNEQFF,TRBD1,.,TRBV28,TRBJ2-1
TGCAGCGTTGAAACAGGGCGGGCCTCCTACAATGAGCAGTTCTTC,CSVETGRASYNEQFF,.,.,TRBV29-1,TRBJ2-1
TGTGCCAGCAGTGTCGGGGGTTGGGACGAGCAGTACTTC,CASSVGGWDEQYF,.,.,TRBV25-1,TRBJ2-7
TGTGCCAGCAGTACAGGGGGTAAGGACACTGAAGCTTTCTTT,CASSTGGKDTEAFF,TRBD1,.,TRBV11-2,TRBJ1-1
TGTGCCAGCAGCTTAGGGCGGTCTAGCGGGATCCAAGAGACCCAGTACTTC,CASSLGRSSGIQETQYF,TRBD2,.,TRBV7-2,TRBJ2-5
TGTGCCAGCATCGCCGAGAGGGGGAGAAGGCAGTTCTTC,CASIAERGRRQFF,.,.,TRBV28,TRBJ2-1
TGTGCCACCAGCAGCAGGGGCCTGGGGACCGGGGAGCTGTTTTTT,CATSSRGLGTGELFF,.,.,TRBV15,TRBJ2-2
TGTGCCAGCAGCCAAGGCCAGGGCAGGTACGAGCAGTACTTC,CASSQGQGRYEQYF,.,few,TRBV14,TRBJ2-7
TGTGCCAGCTCCCTCAACCTAGCGGGAGGCTCAGATACGCAGTATTTT,CASSLNLAGGSDTQYF,TRBD2,.,TRBV18,TRBJ2-3
TGTGCCATGGGAGGGGGGAGATGGGGGACCCAGTACTTC,CAMGGGRWGTQYF,.,.,TRBV6-1,TRBJ2-5
TGTGCCAGCAGCTTAGCCACCGGGACAGCCCCCTACAATGAGCAGTTCTTC,CASSLATGTAPYNEQFF,TRBD1,once,TRBV7-8,TRBJ2-1
TGTGCCAGCAGTTCCCTAGGCGTGTGGGGACAGGGCTCGACCACCGGGGAGCTGTTTTTT,CASSSLGVWGQGSTTGELFF,TRBD1,.,TRBV27,TRBJ2-2
TGTGCCAGCAGCCGAACTCGGGAGTTCTCCTACGAGCAGTACTTC,CASSRTREFSYEQYF,.,.,TRBV28,TRBJ2-7
TGTGCCAGTAGCCATAACTGGGAGACCCAGTACTTC,CASSHNWETQYF,.,.,TRBV19,TRBJ2-5
TGCGCCAGCAGCACCTTAATTAGCGGGGCCAGCACAGATACGCAGTATTTT,CASSTLISGASTDTQYF,TRBD2,.,TRBV5-1,TRBJ2-3
TGTGCCAGCAGCCGAGCTGGGACAGAAGACTACACCTTC,CASSRAGTEDYTF,TRBD1,.,TRBV7-9,TRBJ1-2
TGTGCCAGCAGACAGGGACAGTTCTATGGCTACACCTTC,CASRQGQFYGYTF,TRBD1,.,TRBV27,TRBJ1-2
TGTGCCAGCACCGAGACAGGTTTCGGGGGCTACACCTTC,CASTETGFGGYTF,.,once,TRBV6-1,TRBJ1-2
TGCAGCGTTGTGCGGGGGCGCGACGAGCAGTACTTC,CSVVRGRDEQYF,.,.,TRBV29-1,TRBJ2-7